The 27 T cell receptor beta chains below all came from one sample that was sequenced in a study of neurological immune-mediated disorders. Using its own MiXCR run on the 5' RACE reads, TCRdb lists one record per CDR3 protein. The sample carries tens of thousands of distinct CDR3 sequences, roughly 5% recorded once. Specimen: PBMCs. The receptors here all came from a man aged 18 to 30 with multiple sclerosis.

At least ten counts were recorded for this clonotype. The gene calls are TRBV5-1 and TRBJ1-4, with TRBD1 as a possible D gene (6 bases). Trimming pared 2 bases from V and 2 bases from J, leaving 10 bases between. Germline values: CDR1 SGHRS, CDR2 YFSETQ. CDR3 size: 15 residues. CDR3 region: CASSLYRATNEKLFF. The CDR3 DNA sequence: TGCGCCAGCAGCTTATACAGGGCGACTAATGAAAAACTGTTTTTT.

This clonotype was observed at least ten times. J is TRBJ2-1 and V is TRBV9; 9 nucleotides line up with TRBD2. The CDR3 extends over 15 amino acids. The V and J ends lost 0 bases and 8 bases, in that order; junction bases with no gene match: 6. The germline gives CDR1 SGDLS, CDR2 YYNGEE. The CDR3 nucleotides read TGTGCCAGCAGCGTAGTCGCGGGGGGGCTTTATGAGCAGTTCTTC. This gives the protein CASSVVAGGLYEQFF.

This chain links TRBV11-1 with TRBJ2-7; D is possibly TRBD1 (5 bases). Germline V lookup: CDR1 SGHAT, CDR2 FQDESV (reference sequence). Trimming stripped 5 bases from V and 2 bases from J, with 13 bases between. The CDR3 covers 14 residues. The chain's CDR3 is CASSPATGTYEQYF. DNA of the CDR3: TGTGCCAGCAGCCCAGCAACAGGCACCTACGAGCAGTACTTC.

This clonotype has ten or more counts. V is TRBV20-1 and J is TRBJ2-7; 9 bases match TRBD2. The V segment lost 7 bases and the J segment 4 bases; nucleotides outside the gene matches: 11. The germline V gene encodes CDR1 DFQATT and CDR2 SNEGSKA (reference sequence). This CDR3 has 14 residues. Written as DNA, the CDR3 is TGCAGTGGGGGTAGCGGGAGAGGGATTTACGAGCAGTACTTC. Its protein product is CSGGSGRGIYEQYF.

This clonotype was recorded at least ten times. This chain uses TRBV12-3 or TRBV12-4 with TRBJ1-2; the D is unclear. The CDR3 is 13 amino acids. Between the trimmed V and J ends, which lost 4 bases and 4 bases, there was a span of 10 bases. CDR3 sequence reads: CASSSVLFYGYTF. The CDR3 coding sequence is TGTGCCAGCAGTTCAGTCCTCTTCTATGGCTACACCTTC.

The sample holds many counts of this clonotype. The chain joins TRBV12-3 or TRBV12-4 to TRBJ2-3, with D perhaps matching TRBD1 (5 bases). V gave up 8 bases and J gave up 2 bases, with 11 bases separating them. There are 13 residues in the CDR3. For the CDR3, the DNA is TGTGCCAGCCGTGCCAGGGACACAGATACGCAGTATTTT. Protein: CASRARDTDTQYF.

The J gene is TRBJ2-2, the V gene TRBV7-9, with D perhaps given as TRBD1 or TRBD2 (5 bases each). The germline gives CDR1 SEHNR, CDR2 FQNEAQ (reference sequence). Trimming removed 11 bases from V and 5 bases from J, with 18 bases in between. This CDR3 has 14 amino acids. DNA for the CDR3: TGTGCCGCTGGCTTGGGGGACGAGACCGGGGAGCTGTTTTTT. Protein product: CAAGLGDETGELFF. Drawing the rest from reference TRBV7-9 and TRBJ2-2, the complete variable domain is DTGVSQNPRHKITKRGQNVTFRCDPISEHNRLYWYRQTLGQGPEFLTYFQNEAQLEKSRLLSDRFSAERPKGSFSTLEIQRTEQGDSAMYLCAAGLGDETGELFFGEGSRLTVL.

This clonotype was recorded at least ten times. The chain combines TRBV12-3 or TRBV12-4 with TRBJ1-1, with D tentatively TRBD1 (5 bases). The CDR3 loop spans 13 amino acids. Between the trimmed V and J ends, which lost 2 bases and 6 bases, there was a span of 10 bases. The CDR3 coding sequence is TGTGCCAGCAGTTTACAGGTGGGGGCTGAAGCTTTCTTT. Amino acids: CASSLQVGAEAFF.

In its sample, this clonotype was seen many times. V is TRBV29-1 and J is TRBJ2-1; 7 nucleotides match TRBD1. V lost 4 bases and J lost 9; bases outside the gene matches: 9. The CDR3 spans 13 residues. The germline gives CDR1 SQVTM, CDR2 ANQGSEA. CDR3 protein: CSVGKGWDSEQFF. The DNA of the CDR3 is TGCAGCGTTGGGAAGGGATGGGACAGTGAGCAGTTCTTC.

This clonotype was observed a few times. A read error may account for a junction end that differs from germline. The J gene is TRBJ1-5, the V gene TRBV5-1; D not resolved. The CDR3 contains 14 residues. CDR1 and CDR2 (germline): SGHRS, YFSETQ. The CDR3: CASSQGQMDQPQNF. Written as DNA, the CDR3 is TGCGCCAGCAGCCAAGGGCAGATGGATCAGCCCCAGAATTTT.

This clonotype was seen a few times. A clone one base away is much larger, so this may be a read error. J is TRBJ1-2 and V is TRBV20-1, with D uncertain. Trimming took 3 bases from V and 3 from J, leaving 8 bases between them. CDR1 DFQATT and CDR2 SNEGSKA come from the germline V gene (reference sequence). The CDR3 covers 12 residues. CDR3 sequence (DNA): TGCAGTGCTAGGGAAAGTTACTATGGCTACACCTTC. Translated: CSARESYYGYTF.

The sample holds many counts of this clonotype. The V gene is TRBV6-5, the J gene TRBJ2-2, with D tentatively TRBD2 (5 bases). Trimming pared 5 bases from V and 3 bases from J, leaving 13 bases between. This CDR3 is 15 amino acids long. Per germline, CDR1 MNHEY and CDR2 SVGAGI. CDR3 nucleotides: TGTGCCAGCAGTGCTCTTGAGGGTTACACCGGGGAGCTGTTTTTT. It codes for CASSALEGYTGELFF.

This chain's CDR3 is CASSLAWAESYTGELFF. CDR3 bases: TGCGCCAGCAGCTTGGCGTGGGCGGAATCCTACACCGGGGAGCTGTTTTTT. The V call is TRBV5-1, the J call TRBJ2-2; D call uncertain. The V end lost 0 bases, the J end lost 3 bases, and 15 bases lay between the germline ends. Germline V gene data show CDR1 as SGHRS and CDR2 as YFSETQ. The CDR3 length is 17 residues.

The sample holds many counts of this clonotype. The chain has TRBV4-2 and TRBJ1-1; 12 nucleotides align to TRBD1. The germline CDR1 and CDR2 sequences are LGHNA and YNFKEQ. This CDR3 region has 17 residues. After removal of 4 bases from V and 3 bases from J, the junction contained 9 bases not matched to a gene. The CDR3 DNA is TGTGCCAGCAGCCTCTCCGGGACAGGGGGCGCTGACACTGAAGCTTTCTTT. Residues: CASSLSGTGGADTEAFF.

This clonotype came up many times. The chain links TRBV24-1 to TRBJ2-6; possibly TRBD1 or TRBD2 for D (5 bases each). Between the trimmed V and J ends, which lost 8 bases and 4 bases, there was a span of 11 bases. Germline assignment: CDR1 KGHDR and CDR2 SFDVKD. This CDR3 is 14 amino acids long. CDR3 region: CATTGGPGANVLTF. The CDR3 DNA reads TGTGCCACCACTGGGGGTCCCGGGGCCAACGTCCTGACTTTC.

This clonotype turned up a few times. This sequence joins TRBV20-1 and TRBJ2-7; D is unclear. The CDR3 totals 13 residues. V lost 1 base to trimming and J lost 1 base, with 8 bases between them. The germline gives CDR1 DFQATT, CDR2 SNEGSKA (reference sequence). The CDR3 sequence: CSARGTNSYEQYF. CDR3 nucleotides: TGCAGTGCTAGAGGCACAAATTCCTACGAGCAGTACTTC.

This clonotype showed up many times. Written as DNA, the CDR3 is TGCGCCAGCAGCTTGGCCAGCGGGCCCCCTCTGAACACTGAAGCTTTCTTT. Translation: CASSLASGPPLNTEAFF. The gene calls are TRBV5-1 and TRBJ1-1; D uncertain. The V and J ends lost 0 bases and 0 bases respectively, with 15 bases between them. CDR1 and CDR2 (germline): SGHRS, YFSETQ. The CDR3 covers 17 residues.

Many counts were recorded for this clonotype. The genes are TRBV20-1 and TRBJ2-1; TRBD2 agrees at 13 bases. V was clipped by 1 base and J by 9 bases; unmatched bases: 9. CDR1 is DFQATT and CDR2 is SNEGSKA in the germline V gene (reference sequence). This CDR3 contains 16 residues. In nucleotides, the CDR3 is TGCAGTGCTAGAGGGACTAGCGGGAGTAGGGGTATTGAGCAGTTCTTC. Residues: CSARGTSGSRGIEQFF.

This clonotype was seen repeatedly, ten times or more. J is TRBJ2-1 and V is TRBV4-1; D is unclear. CDR1 MGHRA and CDR2 YSYEKL come from the germline V gene. The V and J ends lost 3 bases and 4 bases respectively, with 10 bases between them. This CDR3 has 14 residues. This CDR3 reads CASSQDGSYNEQFF. Written as DNA, the CDR3 is TGCGCCAGCAGCCAGGACGGTTCTTACAATGAGCAGTTCTTC.

The table lists this clonotype with many counts. The J gene is TRBJ2-5, the V gene TRBV20-1; TRBD1 agrees at 9 bases. The CDR3 runs to 13 residues. From germline, CDR1 is DFQATT and CDR2 SNEGSKA (reference sequence). V was pared by 3 bases and J by 9 bases, with 8 bases of the junction left unmatched. DNA of the CDR3: TGCAGTGCTAGTACAGGGGGCCGCCGGGCCCAGTACTTC. Protein: CSASTGGRRAQYF.

Many counts were recorded for this clonotype. The chain has TRBV5-5 and TRBJ1-1; D is unclear. Germline V gene data show CDR1 as SGHKS and CDR2 as YYEKEE (reference sequence). Trimming removed 0 bases from V and 2 bases from J, with 11 bases in between. The CDR3 sequence is 15 residues long. The CDR3 protein is CASSLVHISNTEAFF. The DNA for the CDR3 is TGTGCCAGCAGCTTGGTACACATTTCTAACACTGAAGCTTTCTTT.

This clonotype has a count of ten or more. This sequence joins TRBV6-6 and TRBJ2-7; 10 bases fit TRBD1. This CDR3 is built from 15 residues. CDR1 is MNHNY, CDR2 SVGAGI, per germline (reference sequence). Trimming cost V 5 bases and J 3 bases; bases outside gene matches: 7. CDR3 bases: TGTGCCAGCAGTACTCACGGGACAGGGGACTACGAGCAGTACTTC. As protein: CASSTHGTGDYEQYF.

This clonotype was recorded at least ten times. This chain links TRBV7-8 with TRBJ2-4, with D unclear. This CDR3 spans 18 amino acids. CDR1 is SGHVS, CDR2 FQNEAQ, per germline. V was cut by 1 base and J by 0 bases, with 16 bases left in between. CDR3 region: CASSLDRRASLAKNIQYF. The DNA of the CDR3 is TGTGCCAGCAGCTTAGATCGACGGGCCTCCCTAGCCAAAAACATTCAGTACTTC.

This clonotype was seen ten or more times. The rearrangement joins TRBV20-1 to TRBJ2-6; D gene ambiguous. Germline assignment: CDR1 DFQATT and CDR2 SNEGSKA (reference sequence). The CDR3 length is 14 residues. V was clipped by 3 bases and J by 0 bases, with 6 bases between them. CDR3 DNA sequence: TGCAGTGCTAGGATGAGCTCTGGGGCCAACGTCCTGACTTTC. This codes for CSARMSSGANVLTF.

This clonotype was seen at least ten times. V is TRBV20-1 and J is TRBJ2-7; 9 bases are shared with TRBD2. This CDR3 region has 14 residues. Germline loops: CDR1 DFQATT, CDR2 SNEGSKA (reference sequence). V lost 3 bases to trimming and J lost 2 bases; unmatched junction nucleotides: 5. CDR3 sequence reads: CSASISGRPYEQYF. CDR3 sequence (DNA): TGCAGTGCTAGTATCAGCGGGAGGCCCTACGAGCAGTACTTC.

This clonotype was detected many times. CDR3: CASSPGTGGIGNTIYF. As DNA, the CDR3 is TGCGCCAGCAGCCCCGGGACAGGGGGCATAGGAAACACCATATATTTT. The V call is TRBV5-1, the J call TRBJ1-3; 12 bases fit TRBD1. Per germline, CDR1 SGHRS and CDR2 YFSETQ. The CDR3 spans 16 residues. With V trimmed by 4 bases and J by 4 bases, 6 bases remained unmatched.

Regarding this clonotype: This clone may be a read error of a much larger clone one base away. This rearrangement joins TRBV5-7 to TRBJ2-3; D not certain. TRBV5-7 is an ORF, with its function uncertain. Trimming pared 0 bases from V and 5 bases from J, leaving 10 bases between. The CDR3 is 14 amino acids. The CDR3 nucleotides are TGTGCCAGCAGCTTGGAGGCTAGTGGAGATACGCAGTATTTT. This translates into CASSLEASGDTQYF.